This is a list of T cell receptor beta chains from one sample in a study of cytomegalovirus exposure and HLA in healthy donors. The table came from immunoSEQ multiplex PCR; TCRdb's copy has only in-frame clones and leaves some out. The sample yields approximately 150,000 clones, 78% seen once. The sequencing sample was made of PBMCs. The origin of the receptors is a woman aged 50 to 60 in good health and CMV-seropositive. Each CDR3 is given with its conserved first and last residue. The order of the fields is clone size, D gene, J gene, V gene, CDR3 DNA, CDR3 protein. D genes are given only for firm matches. A row's size may be missing; if present it is once, few, many or a size class.

>.|TRBD1|TRBJ1-2|TRBV7-3
TGTGCCAGCAGCTCGACAGGGGGAAGATATGGCTACACCTTC
CASSSTGGRYGYTF
>.|TRBD1|TRBJ1-5|TRBV10-3
TGTGCCCCCAAGCCGCCGACAGGGGCTCTCAATCAGCCCCAGCATTTT
CAPKPPTGALNQPQHF
>once|TRBD1|TRBJ1-1|TRBV11-2
TGTGCCAGCAGTCGGGCAGGGGGCGAAACTGAAGCTTTCTTT
CASSRAGGETEAFF
>.|.|TRBJ2-7|TRBV5-4
TGTGCCAGCAGCCCACCCAGGGGTACCGCCTACGAGCAGTACTTC
CASSPPRGTAYEQYF
>.|TRBD1|TRBJ1-1|TRBV4-1
TGCGCCAGCAGCCGACCGGGACAGTTGAACACTGAAGCTTTCTTT
CASSRPGQLNTEAFF
>.|.|TRBJ2-7|TRBV6-1
TGTGCCAGCAGTGAAAGGCAGCAGGGCATCTACGAGCAGTACTTC
CASSERQQGIYEQYF
>.|.|TRBJ2-1|TRBV7-9
TGTGCCAGCAGCTCAACAGGTGTTACGTACAATGAGCAGTTCTTC
CASSSTGVTYNEQFF
>.|.|TRBJ2-2|TRBV6-5
TGTGCCAGCAAGAGGACCGGGGAGCTGTTTTTT
CASKRTGELFF
>.|.|TRBJ1-2|TRBV4-1
TGCGCCAGCAGCCAAGTCTGGGCCAGGGGAAACTATGGCTACACCTTC
CASSQVWARGNYGYTF
>.|TRBD2|TRBJ2-7|TRBV5-1
TGCGCCAGCAGCCAGACGACTAGCGGGGGGGCGCGGGAGCAGTACTTC
CASSQTTSGGAREQYF
>.|TRBD1|TRBJ1-1|TRBV2
TGTGCCAAGAGGTCGACAGGGACCATGAACACTGAAGCTTTCTTT
CAKRSTGTMNTEAFF
>once|.|TRBJ1-1|TRBV11-2
TGTGCCAGCAGCTGGGGCCGGAACACTGAAGCTTTCTTT
CASSWGRNTEAFF
>.|TRBD2|TRBJ2-1|TRBV5-1
TGCGCCAGCAGCCCGAGGACTAGCGGGGGACAGAATGAGCAGTTCTTC
CASSPRTSGGQNEQFF
>few|TRBD1|TRBJ1-1|TRBV29-1
TGCAGCGTTTATCCGGGACAGGAGAACACTGAAGCTTTCTTT
CSVYPGQENTEAFF
>.|.|TRBJ2-1|TRBV2
TGTGCCAGCAAAATTCTAGGTTACAATGAGCAGTTCTTC
CASKILGYNEQFF
>.|TRBD1|TRBJ1-1|TRBV30
TGTGCCTGGGACAGTACAGGGGGGAACACTGAAGCTTTCTTT
CAWDSTGGNTEAFF
>.|.|TRBJ1-5|TRBV2
TGTGCCAGCAGTGATTACCAGGGAGGTGGCAATCAGCCCCAGCATTTT
CASSDYQGGGNQPQHF
>.|TRBD2|TRBJ2-1|TRBV9
TGTGCCAGCAGCGTAAATAGCGGGGGAACATCCTACAATGAGCAGTTCTTC
CASSVNSGGTSYNEQFF
>.|TRBD2|TRBJ2-3|TRBV11-1
TGTGCCAGCAGCTTATCTAGCGGGACCAGCGATACGCAGTATTTT
CASSLSSGTSDTQYF
>.|.|TRBJ2-7|TRBV10-3
TGTGCCATCAGTGTGATGACGGGCTACGAGCAGTACTTC
CAISVMTGYEQYF